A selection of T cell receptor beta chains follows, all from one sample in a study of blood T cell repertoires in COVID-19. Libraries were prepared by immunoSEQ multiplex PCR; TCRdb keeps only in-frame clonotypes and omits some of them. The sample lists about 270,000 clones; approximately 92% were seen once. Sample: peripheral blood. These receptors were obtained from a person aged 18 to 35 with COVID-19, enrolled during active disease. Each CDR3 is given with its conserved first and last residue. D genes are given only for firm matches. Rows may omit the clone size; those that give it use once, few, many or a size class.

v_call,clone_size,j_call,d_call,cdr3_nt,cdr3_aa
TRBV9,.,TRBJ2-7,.,TGTGCCAGCAGCCCCCCCTCTTCCTACGAGCAGTACTTC,CASSPPSSYEQYF
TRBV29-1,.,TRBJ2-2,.,TGCAGCGCACTCGGGGGAATGGTCAGCGGGGAGCTGTTTTTT,CSALGGMVSGELFF
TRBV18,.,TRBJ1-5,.,TGTGCCAGCTCCCGCCTGTCGGGGTCCGGTCAGCCCCAGCATTTT,CASSRLSGSGQPQHF
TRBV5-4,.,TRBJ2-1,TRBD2,TGTGCCAGCAGCTTGTGGGGGGGGTTCATCCATGAGCAGTTCTTC,CASSLWGGFIHEQFF
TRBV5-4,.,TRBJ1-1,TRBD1,TGTGCCAGCAGCACTGGGTCGACAGGGGGCAGGGACACTGAAGCTTTCTTT,CASSTGSTGGRDTEAFF
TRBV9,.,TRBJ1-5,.,TGTGCCAGCAGTCGCTATTATAGCAATCAGCCCCAGCATTTT,CASSRYYSNQPQHF
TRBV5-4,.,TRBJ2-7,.,TGTGCCAGCAGCAGAGACAGATACGAGCAGTACTTC,CASSRDRYEQYF
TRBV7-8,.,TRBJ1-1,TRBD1,TGTGCCAGCAGCTTAGCGACAGGGACGAACACTGAAGCTTTCTTT,CASSLATGTNTEAFF
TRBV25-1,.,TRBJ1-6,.,TGTGCCAGCAGCAACTCCGAACCCAATTCACCCCTCCACTTT,CASSNSEPNSPLHF
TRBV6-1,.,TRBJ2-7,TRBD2,TGTGCCAGCACTGAAGCGGGAGAAAAGGGCGAGCAGTACTTC,CASTEAGEKGEQYF
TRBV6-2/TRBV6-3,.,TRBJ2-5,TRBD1,TGTGCCAGCAGCCACGGACAGGGGATCTCGTACCAAGAGACCCAGTACTTC,CASSHGQGISYQETQYF
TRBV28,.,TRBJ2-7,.,TGTGCCAGCAGCTTAGGGGGAGGCAGCTACGAGCAGTACTTC,CASSLGGGSYEQYF
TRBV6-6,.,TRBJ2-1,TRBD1,TGTGCCACCCGATCGGGGACAGTCTACAATGAGCAGTTCTTC,CATRSGTVYNEQFF
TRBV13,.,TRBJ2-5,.,TGTGCCAGCAGCGTCCGACGGGTGGGGACCCAGTACTTC,CASSVRRVGTQYF
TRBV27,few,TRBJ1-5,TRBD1,TGTGCCAGCAGTTTGACAGGGTATCAGCCCCAGCATTTT,CASSLTGYQPQHF
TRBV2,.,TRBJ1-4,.,TGTGCCAGCAGTGAACGGGTTGATGAAAAACTGTTTTTT,CASSERVDEKLFF
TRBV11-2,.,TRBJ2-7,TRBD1,TGTGCCAGCAGCGCCGACGCAGGGGGTCTGACCTACGAGCAGTACTTC,CASSADAGGLTYEQYF
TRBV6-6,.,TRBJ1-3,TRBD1,TGTGCCAGCAGCCCGGGACAGACTGGAAACACCATATATTTT,CASSPGQTGNTIYF
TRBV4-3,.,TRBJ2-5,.,TGCGCCAGCAGCCAAGAAGCAACAGGAGAGACCCAGTACTTC,CASSQEATGETQYF
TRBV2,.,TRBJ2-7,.,TGTGCCAGCAGTGACCCCGGGACAACCTACGAGCAGTACTTC,CASSDPGTTYEQYF
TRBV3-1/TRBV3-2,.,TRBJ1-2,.,TGTGCCAGCAGCCAAGAACCCCAGGGAACTCAGGGCTACACCTTC,CASSQEPQGTQGYTF
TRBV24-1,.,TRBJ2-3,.,TGTGCCACCAGTGATTTGACCGAGCACAGCGGGAGCACAGATACGCAGTATTTT,CATSDLTEHSGSTDTQYF
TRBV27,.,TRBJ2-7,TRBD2,TGTGCCAGCAGTTCCCCGGGACTAGAAGGTCGGGTGCAGTACTTC,CASSSPGLEGRVQYF
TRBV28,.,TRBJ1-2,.,TGTGCCAGCGGATTTCGACAGAGTAACTATGGCTACACCTTC,CASGFRQSNYGYTF
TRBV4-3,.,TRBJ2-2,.,TGCGCCAGCAGCCAAGATCGAACAGGCCCCGGGGAGCTGTTTTTT,CASSQDRTGPGELFF
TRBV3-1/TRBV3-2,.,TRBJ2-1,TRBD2,TGTGCCAGCAGCCAAGATAAGTGGGTAGCGGGAGCGACTGAGCAGTTCTTC,CASSQDKWVAGATEQFF
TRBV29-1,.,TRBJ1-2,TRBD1,TGCAGCGTGGACAGGGGCGGCTACACCTTC,CSVDRGGYTF
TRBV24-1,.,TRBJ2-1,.,TGTGCCACCAGTGATTTGTTGACAGGAGGTAGGACTGAGCAGTTCTTC,CATSDLLTGGRTEQFF
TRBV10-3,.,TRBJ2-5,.,TGTGCCATCAGTGAGTCTTGGCGGGGCCAAGAGACCCAGTACTTC,CAISESWRGQETQYF
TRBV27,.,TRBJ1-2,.,TGTGCCAGCAGCCAGACTACCCGGGATATGGCTCGTGGCTACACCTTC,CASSQTTRDMARGYTF
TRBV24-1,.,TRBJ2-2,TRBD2,TGTGCCACCAGTGATTTTAGCGGGAGCGTGAACACCGGGGAGCTGTTTTTT,CATSDFSGSVNTGELFF
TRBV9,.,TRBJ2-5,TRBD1,TGTGCCAGCAGCCGCACCGGGACAGGGGAAGAGACCCAGTACTTC,CASSRTGTGEETQYF